Listed below are T cell receptor beta chains from one sample, sequenced in a study of blood T cell repertoires in COVID-19. Measured with immunoSEQ multiplex PCR; TCRdb has only the in-frame clones, and not every one. The sample shows under 200,000 clones, 82% of them seen only once. Sequencing used PBMCs or T cells enriched from blood (not recorded which). The receptors stem from a man aged 60 to 75 who had recovered from COVID-19. Both conserved end residues are part of each CDR3. D genes are given only for firm matches. Clone size appears in some rows only: once, few, many, or a class for an expanded clone.

V gene,J gene,clone size,D gene,CDR3 protein,CDR3 DNA
TRBV6-5,TRBJ1-2,NA,NA,CASSYWDSPGAYGYTF,TGTGCCAGCAGTTACTGGGATTCTCCAGGGGCCTATGGCTACACCTTC
TRBV11-1,TRBJ2-3,NA,NA,CASSLARSSRTDTQYF,TGTGCCAGCAGCTTAGCGAGAAGTAGTCGCACAGATACGCAGTATTTT
TRBV19,TRBJ2-3,once,NA,CASSFTGVNTQYF,TGTGCCAGTAGTTTTACTGGAGTAAATACGCAGTATTTT
TRBV4-1,TRBJ2-3,NA,NA,CASSQDGGGSSTDTQYF,TGCGCCAGCAGCCAAGATGGTGGCGGATCTTCCACAGATACGCAGTATTTT
TRBV5-1,TRBJ2-7,once,TRBD2,CASSSRVSGTSAIQYEQYF,TGCGCCAGCAGCTCCCGAGTCTCCGGGACTAGCGCTATTCAATACGAGCAGTACTTC
TRBV7-6,TRBJ2-1,NA,TRBD1,CASSLVMGGQGAYNEQFF,TGTGCCAGCAGCTTAGTGATGGGAGGACAGGGGGCCTACAATGAGCAGTTCTTC
TRBV5-5,TRBJ1-5,NA,TRBD1,CASSKLYRDRVLTGQPQHF,TGTGCCAGCAGCAAATTATACCGGGACAGGGTTCTTACCGGGCAGCCCCAGCATTTT
TRBV15,TRBJ2-2,NA,TRBD1,CATSRDGGQGAYGLFF,TGTGCCACCAGCAGAGATGGGGGACAGGGGGCCTACGGGCTGTTTTTT
TRBV5-5,TRBJ2-7,NA,NA,CASSFAFTSVEQYF,TGTGCCAGCAGCTTTGCTTTCACTAGTGTCGAGCAGTACTTC
TRBV3-1/TRBV3-2,TRBJ1-2,NA,NA,CASSQVVSGAGYTF,TGTGCCAGCAGCCAAGTGGTATCAGGGGCTGGCTACACCTTC
TRBV3-1/TRBV3-2,TRBJ2-5,NA,NA,CASSQGTAGGKQETQYF,TGTGCCAGCAGCCAAGGAACGGCAGGGGGGAAGCAAGAGACCCAGTACTTC
TRBV19,TRBJ2-7,few,NA,CASSIDRTYEQYF,TGTGCCAGTAGTATCGACAGGACCTACGAGCAGTACTTC
TRBV29-1,TRBJ1-2,few,NA,CSVGGRENPGYTF,TGCAGCGTGGGAGGCAGGGAGAATCCTGGCTACACCTTC
TRBV6-6,TRBJ2-5,NA,TRBD2,CASSPTMTSPPGETQYF,TGTGCCAGCAGTCCAACCATGACTAGCCCCCCGGGTGAGACCCAGTACTTC
TRBV29-1,TRBJ1-2,few,NA,CSVEGTNYGYTF,TGCAGCGTTGAAGGGACAAACTATGGCTACACCTTC
TRBV28,TRBJ2-1,NA,NA,CASSLLGRDYDNEQFF,TGTGCCAGCAGTTTACTGGGGCGGGATTACGACAATGAGCAGTTCTTC
TRBV28,TRBJ1-5,few,TRBD1,CAIKRTGIGQPQHF,TGTGCCATCAAACGGACAGGGATCGGTCAGCCCCAGCATTTT
TRBV3-1/TRBV3-2,TRBJ2-1,NA,TRBD2,CASSQPYPSGRHNEQFF,TGTGCCAGCAGCCAACCTTACCCTAGCGGGAGGCATAATGAGCAGTTCTTC
TRBV6-5,TRBJ1-3,NA,NA,CASSYQKGAGNTIYF,TGTGCCAGCAGTTACCAGAAGGGGGCTGGAAACACCATATATTTT
TRBV11-3,TRBJ2-7,NA,NA,CASSLAGGGYEQYF,TGTGCCAGCAGCTTAGCAGGGGGAGGTTACGAGCAGTACTTC
TRBV7-9,TRBJ2-1,NA,TRBD2,CASSPLGAGGINEQFF,TGTGCCAGCAGCCCCCTTGGGGCGGGGGGAATAAATGAGCAGTTCTTC
TRBV5-1,TRBJ1-1,NA,NA,CASSPLGGRDTEAFF,TGCGCCAGCAGCCCCTTGGGGGGGCGGGACACTGAAGCTTTCTTT
TRBV14,TRBJ1-2,NA,NA,CASSPWEAPKHYGYTF,TGTGCCAGCAGCCCCTGGGAGGCCCCGAAACACTATGGCTACACCTTC
TRBV2,TRBJ2-5,many,TRBD1,CASSPTGGRETQYF,TGTGCCAGCAGTCCGACAGGGGGCAGAGAGACCCAGTACTTC
TRBV30,TRBJ1-1,NA,TRBD1,CAWSNRGRAMNTEAFF,TGTGCCTGGAGTAACAGGGGCAGGGCTATGAACACTGAAGCTTTCTTT
TRBV5-4,TRBJ2-7,NA,TRBD1,CASSLSGQGLYEQYF,TGTGCCAGCAGCCTTTCGGGACAGGGCCTTTACGAGCAGTACTTC
TRBV7-9,TRBJ2-7,NA,TRBD1,CASSLGGQPYEQYF,TGTGCCAGCAGCTTAGGGGGACAGCCATACGAGCAGTACTTC
TRBV2,TRBJ2-7,NA,NA,CASSVSIGEQYF,TGTGCCAGCAGTGTATCAATCGGCGAGCAGTACTTC
TRBV19,TRBJ2-4,NA,TRBD1,CASSLRDRLAKNIQYF,TGTGCCAGTAGCCTCCGGGACAGGCTAGCCAAAAACATTCAGTACTTC
TRBV12-5,TRBJ2-7,NA,TRBD1,CASGLASTGGAYEQYF,TGTGCTAGTGGTTTGGCTTCCACAGGGGGCGCCTACGAGCAGTACTTC
TRBV3-1/TRBV3-2,TRBJ2-1,NA,TRBD2,CASSLILAGANNEQFF,TGTGCCAGCAGCCTTATTTTAGCGGGGGCTAACAATGAGCAGTTCTTC
TRBV28,TRBJ2-7,NA,NA,CASSFSPTVYEQYF,TGTGCCAGCAGTTTTTCCCCTACAGTATACGAGCAGTACTTC
TRBV3-1/TRBV3-2,TRBJ2-5,NA,TRBD2,CASSRSGGRTSETQYF,TGTGCCAGCAGCCGTAGCGGGGGCAGAACGTCGGAGACCCAGTACTTC
TRBV19,TRBJ1-5,few,NA,CASSTVGDSNQPQHF,TGTGCCAGTAGTACCGTAGGGGATAGCAATCAGCCCCAGCATTTT
TRBV11-2,TRBJ2-3,NA,TRBD2,CASSLDLLAGGRGDTQYF,TGTGCCAGCAGCTTAGACCTGCTAGCGGGGGGCAGGGGAGATACGCAGTATTTT
TRBV2,TRBJ2-5,NA,NA,CASSEALMAYEGSETQYF,TGTGCCAGCAGTGAAGCGCTTATGGCCTATGAGGGTTCGGAGACCCAGTACTTC
TRBV6-1,TRBJ2-2,NA,TRBD2,CASSEARGYGELFF,TGTGCCAGCAGTGAAGCGCGGGGGTACGGGGAGCTGTTTTTT
TRBV11-2,TRBJ1-1,NA,NA,CASSLNRVGTEAFF,TGTGCCAGCAGCTTAAACAGGGTGGGAACTGAAGCTTTCTTT
TRBV7-9,TRBJ2-3,NA,NA,CASSLATGLADTQYF,TGTGCCAGCAGCTTGGCTACAGGGTTGGCAGATACGCAGTATTTT
TRBV7-7,TRBJ2-1,NA,TRBD2,CASSSGTSTVDEQFF,TGTGCTAGCAGCTCCGGGACTAGCACAGTCGATGAGCAGTTCTTC
TRBV6-5,TRBJ2-3,NA,NA,CATGRRDTSTDTQYF,TGTGCCACCGGGAGAAGGGATACTAGCACAGATACGCAGTATTTT
TRBV11-2,TRBJ2-1,NA,TRBD2,CASSLVGSGGRYNEQFF,TGTGCCAGCAGCTTAGTTGGTAGCGGGGGGAGGTACAATGAGCAGTTCTTC
TRBV6-6,TRBJ1-6,NA,TRBD1,CASRRQGNNSPLHF,TGTGCCAGCAGGCGACAGGGGAATAATTCACCCCTCCACTTT